These T cell receptor beta chains were read from a single sample in a study of blood T cells in healthy people across ages. TCRdb reprocessed the 5' RACE reads via MiXCR and lists one record per CDR3 protein. This repertoire shows about a million distinct CDR3 sequences, roughly half found once; its top ten account for about a fifth. Sequencing input: blood. These receptors were taken from a woman aged 55-70 years in good health. Each CDR3 is given with its conserved first and last residue. D genes are given only for firm matches. The listing skips clone size in some rows; elsewhere it reads once, few, many or a size class.

j_call	v_call	clone_size	d_call	cdr3_nt	cdr3_aa
TRBJ2-1	TRBV7-9	-	TRBD2	TGTGCCAGCAGCTTAGTAGCGGGAGGGATAGGAGACAATGAGCAGTTCTTC	CASSLVAGGIGDNEQFF
TRBJ2-6	TRBV27	-	-	TGTGCCAGCAGCACCCGGGGGAACTCTGGGGCCAACGTCCTGACTTTC	CASSTRGNSGANVLTF
TRBJ1-1	TRBV18	-	-	TGTGCCAGCTCACCCCCTGGGGGGAACCTGAACACTGAAGCTTTCTTT	CASSPPGGNLNTEAFF
TRBJ2-1	TRBV7-9	-	TRBD1	TGTGCCAGCAGCTTAGGTCCCGGGACAGGGCGCTACAATGAGCAGTTCTTC	CASSLGPGTGRYNEQFF
TRBJ2-1	TRBV7-2	-	TRBD2	TGTGCCAGCAGCTACCGTCGGGCTAGCGGGATGGCGGTAAGTGAGCAGTTCTTC	CASSYRRASGMAVSEQFF
TRBJ2-3	TRBV18	-	-	TGTGCCAGCTCACCATTCGCGGGGACCACAGATACGCAGTATTTT	CASSPFAGTTDTQYF
TRBJ2-7	TRBV14	-	TRBD2	TGTGCCAGCAGCCAAACCAAGCGGGGTCCCTCCTACGAGCAGTACTTC	CASSQTKRGPSYEQYF
TRBJ2-7	TRBV9	-	-	TGTGCCAGTAGCGTAGGGGCTACCGGCTACGAGCAGTACTTC	CASSVGATGYEQYF
TRBJ1-1	TRBV29-1	few	-	TGCAGCGGGTTATCGGGCGGGGGGAACACTGAAGCTTTCTTT	CSGLSGGGNTEAFF
TRBJ2-1	TRBV7-9	-	TRBD1	TGTGCCAGCAGCCCAGGGACAGGGATTTACGATGAGCAGTTCTTC	CASSPGTGIYDEQFF
TRBJ2-1	TRBV5-1	-	-	TGCGCCAGCAGCCCCCCTCAGGATGAGCAGTTCTTC	CASSPPQDEQFF
TRBJ2-1	TRBV5-1	-	TRBD2	TGCGCCAGCAGACCTAGCGGGAGGGCCTCCCTGTACAATGAGCAGTTCTTC	CASRPSGRASLYNEQFF
TRBJ2-7	TRBV7-9	-	TRBD1	TGTGCCAGCAGCATTACAGGGGGAGCCTACTACGAGCAGTACTTC	CASSITGGAYYEQYF
TRBJ2-6	TRBV27	-	-	TGTGCCAGCAGTTCCCCCAGACCGTCTAGGGCCAACGTCCTGACTTTC	CASSSPRPSRANVLTF
TRBJ2-3	TRBV20-1	-	TRBD2	TGCAGTGCGACGCCGGGAGGTGGAACAGATACGCAGTATTTT	CSATPGGGTDTQYF
TRBJ2-5	TRBV5-1	-	-	TGCGCCAGCAGCCCCCCAGTGGGGACTGGGGAGACCCAGTACTTC	CASSPPVGTGETQYF
TRBJ2-7	TRBV11-2	few	TRBD1	TGTGCCAGCAGGGATTGGGGACCCGGGACAGTTAGCTCCTACGAGCAGTACTTC	CASRDWGPGTVSSYEQYF
TRBJ2-4	TRBV9	-	-	TGTGCCAGCAGTCCCACAGGAATAGCCAAAAACATTCAGTACTTC	CASSPTGIAKNIQYF
TRBJ1-2	TRBV2	few	-	TGTGCCAGCAGTGAAGCGCACCCAGGTGCGTACACCTTC	CASSEAHPGAYTF
TRBJ2-3	TRBV29-1	few	TRBD2	TGCAGCGATCATCTAGCGGGAGGAGGTTATGGTACGCAGTATTTT	CSDHLAGGGYGTQYF
TRBJ2-3	TRBV6-2/TRBV6-3	-	TRBD2	TGTGCCAGCAGACTCCAGCGGGAGCTCCTTACGCAGTATTTT	CASRLQRELLTQYF
TRBJ2-7	TRBV28	-	-	TGTGCCAGCAGTCCTTCAGGGAAGGGGAGCTCCTACGAGCAGTACTTC	CASSPSGKGSSYEQYF
TRBJ2-7	TRBV21-1	few	-	TGTGCCAGCAGCGAAACAGGCTTCTCCTACGAGCAGTACTTC	CASSETGFSYEQYF
TRBJ2-7	TRBV20-1	few	-	TGCAGTGCTTCCGGAGTGCAGGGGATCAACGAGCAGTACTTC	CSASGVQGINEQYF
TRBJ2-3	TRBV28	-	-	TGTGCCAGCAGGGGGGAGGCACCGCCTACAGATACGCAGTATTTT	CASRGEAPPTDTQYF
TRBJ2-2	TRBV12-3/TRBV12-4	-	-	TGTGCCAGCAGTTTAGCTAGGTCGAACACCGGGGAGCTGTTTTTT	CASSLARSNTGELFF
TRBJ2-2	TRBV27	-	-	TGTGCCAGCAGTCCCTCGTTAGGGGATAGAGGCACCGGGGAGCTGTTTTTT	CASSPSLGDRGTGELFF
TRBJ2-6	TRBV20-1	-	-	TGCAGTGCTAGAAATGGATTCGCTGGGGCCAACGTCCTGACTTTC	CSARNGFAGANVLTF
TRBJ1-5	TRBV20-1	-	-	TGCAGTGCTAGAGATGGACATATCCCCTATAGCAATCAGCCCCAGCATTTT	CSARDGHIPYSNQPQHF
TRBJ2-1	TRBV20-1	-	-	TGCAGTGCTAGAACCGACCGTAGCTCCTACAATGAGCAGTTCTTC	CSARTDRSSYNEQFF
TRBJ2-1	TRBV11-2	few	-	TGTGCCAGCAGCTTATCCTTTAGCTCCTACAATGAGCAGTTCTTC	CASSLSFSSYNEQFF